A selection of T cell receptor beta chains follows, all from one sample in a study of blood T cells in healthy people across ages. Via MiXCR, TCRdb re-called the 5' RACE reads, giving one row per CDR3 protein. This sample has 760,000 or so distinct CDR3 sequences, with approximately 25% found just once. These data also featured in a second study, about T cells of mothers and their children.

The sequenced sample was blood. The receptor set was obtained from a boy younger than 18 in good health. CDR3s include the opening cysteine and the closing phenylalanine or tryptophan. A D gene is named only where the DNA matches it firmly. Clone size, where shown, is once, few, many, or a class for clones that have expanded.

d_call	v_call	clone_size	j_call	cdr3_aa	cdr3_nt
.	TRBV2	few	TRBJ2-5	CASSGSKRETQYF	TGTGCCAGCAGTGGATCAAAAAGGGAGACCCAGTACTTC
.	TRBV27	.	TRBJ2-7	CASSPGRGLGHEQYF	TGTGCCAGCAGTCCGGGCAGGGGCCTCGGCCACGAGCAGTACTTC
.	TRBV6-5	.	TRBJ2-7	CASSYSKGGGSSYEQYF	TGTGCCAGCAGTTACTCAAAGGGGGGAGGGAGCTCCTACGAGCAGTACTTC
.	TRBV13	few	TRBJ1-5	CASSPRGATGGGNQPQHF	TGTGCCAGCAGCCCGCGAGGTGCAACAGGCGGGGGCAATCAGCCCCAGCATTTT
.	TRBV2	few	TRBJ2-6	CASSEGSSGANVLTF	TGTGCCAGCAGTGAAGGTAGCTCTGGGGCCAACGTCCTGACTTTC
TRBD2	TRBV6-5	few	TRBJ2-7	CASSSQASGNYEQYF	TGTGCCAGCAGCTCTCAGGCTAGCGGGAACTACGAGCAGTACTTC
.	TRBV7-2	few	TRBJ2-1	CASSSRAPRPGSYNEQFF	TGTGCCAGCAGCTCCCGGGCCCCCAGACCGGGCTCCTACAATGAGCAGTTCTTC
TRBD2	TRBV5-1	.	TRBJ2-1	CASSGQAGGSYNEQFF	TGCGCCAGCAGCGGCCAAGCGGGAGGGTCCTACAATGAGCAGTTCTTC
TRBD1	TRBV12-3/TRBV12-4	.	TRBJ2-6	CASSLGGQGGISGANVLTF	TGTGCCAGCAGTTTGGGGGGACAGGGGGGTATCTCTGGGGCCAACGTCCTGACTTTC
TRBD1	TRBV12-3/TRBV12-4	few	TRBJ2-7	CASSHPPQGVEQYF	TGTGCCAGCAGTCATCCACCCCAGGGGGTCGAGCAGTACTTC
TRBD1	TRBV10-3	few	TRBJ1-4	CAISSGGDEKLFF	TGTGCCATCAGCTCAGGGGGGGATGAAAAACTGTTTTTT
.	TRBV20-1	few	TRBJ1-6	CSARDPRRNSPLHF	TGCAGTGCTAGAGATCCGCGCAGGAATTCACCCCTCCACTTT
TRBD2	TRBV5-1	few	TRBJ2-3	CASSTRLAGSTDTQYF	TGCGCCAGCAGCACAAGACTAGCGGGAAGCACAGATACGCAGTATTTT
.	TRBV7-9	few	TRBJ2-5	CASSPRTNPGETQYF	TGTGCCAGCAGCCCGCGGACAAATCCAGGGGAGACCCAGTACTTC
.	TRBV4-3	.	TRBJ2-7	CASSHNRVSINSYEQYF	TGCGCCAGCAGCCATAACAGGGTTTCTATTAACTCCTACGAGCAGTACTTC
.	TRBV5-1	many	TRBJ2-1	CASSLEQRDLDEQFF	TGCGCCAGCAGCTTGGAACAGCGAGATCTGGATGAGCAGTTCTTC
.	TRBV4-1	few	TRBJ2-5	CASSPRRLAEAPQETQYF	TGCGCCAGCAGCCCGAGGAGGTTAGCGGAGGCCCCCCAAGAGACCCAGTACTTC
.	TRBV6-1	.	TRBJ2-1	CASGTGALGHNEQFF	TGTGCCAGCGGGACCGGGGCCCTTGGACACAATGAGCAGTTCTTC
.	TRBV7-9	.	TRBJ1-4	CASSFDSEKLFF	TGTGCCAGCAGCTTCGACAGTGAAAAACTGTTTTTT
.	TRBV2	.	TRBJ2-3	CASSGSVVGMPDTQYF	TGTGCCAGCAGTGGGTCAGTGGTAGGAATGCCAGATACGCAGTATTTT
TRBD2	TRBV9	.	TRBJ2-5	CASSVEGLAGGETQYF	TGTGCCAGCAGCGTAGAAGGACTAGCGGGTGGAGAGACCCAGTACTTC
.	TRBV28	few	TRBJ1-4	CASSLRWGDATNEKLFF	TGTGCCAGCAGTTTACGGTGGGGAGACGCAACTAATGAAAAACTGTTTTTT
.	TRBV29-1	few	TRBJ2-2	CSVEEEGAGTGELFF	TGCAGCGTTGAAGAGGAGGGGGCCGGCACCGGGGAGCTGTTTTTT
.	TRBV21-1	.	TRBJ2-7	CATTLPGRISYEQYF	TGTGCCACCACTTTACCGGGACGCATTTCCTACGAGCAGTACTTC
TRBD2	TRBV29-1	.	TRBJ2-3	CSVEVAGVADTQYF	TGCAGCGTTGAAGTGGCGGGAGTGGCGGATACGCAGTATTTT
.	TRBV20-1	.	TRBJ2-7	CSARKGSSYEQYF	TGCAGTGCTAGGAAGGGGAGCTCCTACGAGCAGTACTTC
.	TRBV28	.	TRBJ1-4	CASSPAGEKLFF	TGTGCCAGCAGTCCTGCCGGAGAAAAACTGTTTTTT
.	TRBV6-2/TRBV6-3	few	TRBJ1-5	CASSIDRKAGGYQPQHF	TGTGCCAGCAGCATTGACAGAAAAGCGGGGGGGTATCAGCCCCAGCATTTT
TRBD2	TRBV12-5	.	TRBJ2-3	CASGLGISGTRTDTQYF	TGTGCTAGTGGTTTGGGCATTAGCGGGACTAGAACAGATACGCAGTATTTT
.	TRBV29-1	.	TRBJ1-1	CSGWGRNTEAFF	TGCAGCGGCTGGGGAAGAAACACTGAAGCTTTCTTT
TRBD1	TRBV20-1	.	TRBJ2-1	CSARGTVRDNEQFF	TGCAGTGCTAGGGGGACAGTACGAGACAATGAGCAGTTCTTC
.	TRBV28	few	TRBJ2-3	CASRLSVDTQYF	TGTGCCAGCCGGCTGTCGGTGGATACGCAGTATTTT
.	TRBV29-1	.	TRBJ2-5	CSVEKGGSETQYF	TGCAGCGTTGAAAAGGGGGGTTCGGAGACCCAGTACTTC
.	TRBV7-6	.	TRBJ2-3	CASSLAWAGTDTQYF	TGTGCCAGCAGCTTAGCGTGGGCCGGCACAGATACGCAGTATTTT
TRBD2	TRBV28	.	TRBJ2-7	CASSLLSRLAGSYEQYF	TGTGCCAGCAGTTTACTTTCGAGACTAGCGGGCTCCTACGAGCAGTACTTC
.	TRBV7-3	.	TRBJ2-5	CASSPNTGLSETQYF	TGTGCCAGCAGCCCGAACACGGGGCTTTCGGAGACCCAGTACTTC
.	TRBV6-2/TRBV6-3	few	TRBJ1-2	CASRSSRGRYGYTF	TGTGCCAGCCGCTCGAGCAGGGGTCGTTATGGCTACACCTTC
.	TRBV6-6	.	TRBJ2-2	CASQITGELFF	TGTGCCAGCCAGATCACCGGGGAGCTGTTTTTT
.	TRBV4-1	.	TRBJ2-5	CASSQDGGWETQYF	TGCGCCAGCAGCCAAGATGGGGGTTGGGAGACCCAGTACTTC
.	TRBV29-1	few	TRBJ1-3	CSVGTANSGNTIYF	TGCAGCGTTGGCACAGCGAACTCTGGAAACACCATATATTTT
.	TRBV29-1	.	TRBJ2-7	CSVEDKAGGGYF	TGCAGCGTCGAAGATAAGGCGGGTGGTGGGTACTTC
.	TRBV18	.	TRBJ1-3	CASAPGSGNTIYF	TGTGCCAGCGCACCAGGCTCTGGAAACACCATATATTTT
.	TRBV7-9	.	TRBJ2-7	CASSGSGQSSYEQYF	TGTGCCAGCAGCGGATCAGGACAGAGCTCCTACGAGCAGTACTTC